The clone carrying this T cell receptor beta chain was picked up many times. Its antigen is still unknown. CDR3 length equals 13 residues. J gave up 6 bases and V 7 bases, and 4 bases lay outside the gene matches. These data are taken from a study of response to subunit inactivated influenza vaccine. TCRdb reanalysed the RT-PCR reads using MiXCR and keeps one entry per CDR3 protein. This table has more than 450,000 distinct CDR3 sequences, less than 10% appearing once. The study's findings and limits: Researchers suggested that each seasonal influenza vaccination recruits few new T cells.

The rearrangement joins TRBV12-3 or TRBV12-4 to TRBJ2-2; TRBD2 matches at 8 bases. Sequenced here: PBMCs from blood, sampled around 2 years after vaccination. The TCR sequence derives from a man between 50 and 69 years old who received an inactivated influenza vaccine. The chain's CDR3 is CASTFGGAGELFF. The DNA of the CDR3 is TGTGCCAGCACCTTCGGGGGGGCCGGGGAGCTGTTTTTT.